This T cell receptor (beta chain) emerged from a study of tumor-infiltrating lymphocytes in glioblastoma multiforme. The germline V gene has CDR1 LGHNT and CDR2 FRNRAP. The CDR3 spans 12 residues. TCRB libraries came from RNA via three nested multiplex PCR rounds. No unique molecular identifiers were described for these TCRB libraries. TCRdb re-derived calls from the multiplex PCR reads in MiXCR, one entry per CDR3 protein. The sample gives approximately 30,000 distinct CDR3 sequences, roughly 64% of which show up once; around a third is in the top ten. A word on this clonotype: Sequence at one end of the junction differs from germline and may be a read error.

Sample: brain tumor tissue. V gene TRBV12-5 combines with J gene TRBJ2-3; 8 bases are a match to TRBD1. The receptor's source is a male donor with glioblastoma. As DNA, the CDR3 is TGTGCTAATGGTCAACAGGGGGATACGCAGTATTTC. This sequence encodes CANGQQGDTQYF.